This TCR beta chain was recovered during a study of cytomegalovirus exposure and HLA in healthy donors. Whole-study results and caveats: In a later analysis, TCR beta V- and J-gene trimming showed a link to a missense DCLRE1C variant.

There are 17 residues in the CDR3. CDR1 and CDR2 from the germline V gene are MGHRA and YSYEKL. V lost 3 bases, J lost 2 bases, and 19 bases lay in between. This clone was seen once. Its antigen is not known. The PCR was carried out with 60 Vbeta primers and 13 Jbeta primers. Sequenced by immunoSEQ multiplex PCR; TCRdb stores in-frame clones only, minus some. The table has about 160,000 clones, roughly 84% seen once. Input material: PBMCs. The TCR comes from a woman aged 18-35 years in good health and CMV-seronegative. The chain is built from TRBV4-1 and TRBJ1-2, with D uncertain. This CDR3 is CASSHPVATVSNYGYTF. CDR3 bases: TGCGCCAGCAGCCATCCGGTGGCCACAGTTTCAAACTATGGCTACACCTTC.